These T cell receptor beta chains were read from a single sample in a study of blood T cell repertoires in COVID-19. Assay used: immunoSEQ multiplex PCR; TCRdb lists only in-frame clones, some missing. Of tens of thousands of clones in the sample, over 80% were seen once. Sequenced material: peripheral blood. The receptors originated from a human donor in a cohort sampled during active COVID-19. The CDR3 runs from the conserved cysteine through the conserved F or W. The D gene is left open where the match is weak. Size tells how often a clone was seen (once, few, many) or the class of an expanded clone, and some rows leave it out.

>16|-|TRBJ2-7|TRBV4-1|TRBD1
CASSQQTGTPFYEQYF
TGCGCCAGCAGCCAACAGACAGGGACCCCTTTCTACGAGCAGTACTTC
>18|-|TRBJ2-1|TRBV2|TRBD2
CASSELVTSGGVGNEQFF
TGTGCCAGCAGTGAACTGGTGACTAGCGGGGGAGTAGGGAATGAGCAGTTCTTC
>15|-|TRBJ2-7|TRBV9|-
CASSVGVLGAYEQYF
TGTGCCAGCAGCGTAGGGGTTCTAGGAGCCTACGAGCAGTACTTC
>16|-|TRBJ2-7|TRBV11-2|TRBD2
CASSLPGLAGGREQYF
TGTGCCAGCAGCTTACCGGGACTAGCGGGGGGGCGCGAGCAGTACTTC
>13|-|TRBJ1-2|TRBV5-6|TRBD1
CASSLGQGDGYTF
TGTGCCAGCAGCTTGGGACAGGGAGATGGCTACACCTTC
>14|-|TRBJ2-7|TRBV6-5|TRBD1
CASRTGVSSYEQYF
TGTGCCAGCAGGACAGGGGTTAGTTCCTACGAGCAGTACTTC
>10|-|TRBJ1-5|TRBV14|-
CAGRGQPQHF
TGTGCCGGGCGGGGCCAGCCCCAGCATTTT
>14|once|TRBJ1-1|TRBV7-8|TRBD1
CASSLTGDRAGAFF
TGTGCCAGCAGCTTAACGGGGGACAGGGCGGGTGCTTTCTTT
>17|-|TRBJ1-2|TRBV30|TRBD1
CAGIQVRPDRAFYGYTF
TGTGCCGGGATCCAGGTCCGTCCGGACAGGGCCTTCTATGGCTACACCTTC
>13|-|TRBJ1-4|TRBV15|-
CATSIGVNEKLFF
TGTGCCACCAGCATAGGGGTTAATGAAAAACTGTTTTTT
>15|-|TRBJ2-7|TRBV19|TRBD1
CASTGRQGASYEQYF
TGTGCCAGTACCGGACGGCAGGGGGCCTCCTACGAGCAGTACTTC
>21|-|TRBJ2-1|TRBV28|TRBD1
CASSLPMGQGDPSSSYNEQFF
TGTGCCAGCAGCCTCCCCATGGGACAGGGGGACCCGAGTAGCTCCTACAATGAGCAGTTCTTC
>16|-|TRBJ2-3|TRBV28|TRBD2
CASSLLAGVGGDTQYF
TGTGCCAGCAGTTTATTAGCGGGCGTGGGAGGAGATACGCAGTATTTT
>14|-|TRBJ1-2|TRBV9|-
CASSPQTGFTGYTF
TGTGCCAGCAGCCCCCAGACAGGCTTTACAGGCTACACCTTC
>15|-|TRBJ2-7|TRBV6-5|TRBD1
CASKTGGGSVREQYF
TGTGCCAGCAAAACAGGGGGCGGCTCAGTCCGCGAGCAGTACTTC
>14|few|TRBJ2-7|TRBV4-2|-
CASSHRTDLDEQYF
TGTGCCAGCAGCCACAGGACGGACTTGGACGAGCAGTACTTC
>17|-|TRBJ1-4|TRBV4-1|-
CASSQPGAGILPEKLFF
TGCGCCAGCAGCCAACCTGGGGCAGGGATACTACCTGAAAAACTGTTTTTT
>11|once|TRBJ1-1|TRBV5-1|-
CASSLGQFLFF
TGCGCCAGCAGCTTGGGACAATTTCTCTTCTTT
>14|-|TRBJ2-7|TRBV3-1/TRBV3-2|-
CASSLATGLGEQYF
TGTGCCAGCAGCCTCGCGACAGGTTTGGGGGAGCAGTACTTC
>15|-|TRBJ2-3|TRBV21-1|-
CASGVRSGVADTQYF
TGTGCCAGCGGAGTGAGGAGCGGGGTCGCCGATACGCAGTATTTT
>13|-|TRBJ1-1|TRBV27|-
CASSFGGIGEAFF
TGTGCCAGCAGTTTTGGAGGGATCGGTGAAGCTTTCTTT
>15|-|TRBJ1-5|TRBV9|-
CASSVDVGLAQPQHF
TGTGCCAGCAGCGTAGATGTGGGGCTTGCTCAGCCCCAGCATTTT
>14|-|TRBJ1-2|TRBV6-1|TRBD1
CASSEGTGGYGYTF
TGTGCCAGCAGTGAAGGGACAGGGGGCTATGGCTACACCTTC
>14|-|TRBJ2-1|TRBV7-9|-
CASSLSGSYNEQFF
TGTGCCAGCAGCTTATCCGGGTCCTACAATGAGCAGTTCTTC